What follows are 13 T cell receptor beta chains derived from one specimen sequenced in a study of blood T cell repertoires in COVID-19. This table comes from immunoSEQ multiplex PCR, and its TCRdb copy is limited to in-frame clones, with some not included. Counted here are more than 150,000 clones, around 87% occurring once; the ten biggest clones make up approximately 2.7%. The specimen sequenced was peripheral blood. These receptors were collected from a man aged 35 to 55 with active or convalescent COVID-19.

This rearrangement joins TRBV11-3 to TRBJ2-1; D perhaps matches TRBD2 (6 bases). Between the trimmed V and J ends, which lost 0 bases and 7 bases, there was a span of 10 bases. CDR3 length equals 14 residues. Germline V gene lookup returns CDR1 SGHNT and CDR2 YENEEA. The CDR3 DNA reads as TGTGCCAGCAGCTTAGATGGGGGGAATAATGAGCAGTTCTTC. Amino acid sequence: CASSLDGGNNEQFF.

The chain employs TRBV20-1 and TRBJ2-3; D is undetermined. V was shortened by 7 bases and J by 1 base, with 6 bases between the two germline ends. CDR1 DFQATT and CDR2 SNEGSKA come from the germline V gene (reference sequence). The CDR3 has 11 amino acids. The CDR3 is CSGQGTDTQYF. DNA for the CDR3: TGCAGTGGCCAGGGCACAGATACGCAGTATTTT.

The V gene is TRBV15, the J gene TRBJ2-1; weak D call: TRBD2 (6 bases). The V and J ends lost 5 bases and 6 bases respectively, with 23 bases between them. The CDR3 sequence is 17 residues long. Germline V gene lookup returns CDR1 LNHNV and CDR2 YYDKDF (reference sequence). The CDR3 sequence: CATSGTPLRRDLNEQFF. In nucleotides, the CDR3 is TGTGCCACCAGCGGAACCCCCCTCCGGAGGGATCTCAATGAGCAGTTCTTC.

This clone came up once. The chain uses TRBV5-6 and TRBJ2-1, with TRBD2 matching 7 bases. The V and J ends lost 0 bases and 0 bases, in that order; junction bases with no gene match: 3. The CDR3 is 16 amino acids. Germline V gene data show CDR1 as SGHDT and CDR2 as YYEEEE. The CDR3 nucleotides are TGTGCCAGCAGCTTGGAGCTAGCGGCCTCCTACAATGAGCAGTTCTTC. It yields the protein CASSLELAASYNEQFF.

V and J are TRBV27 and TRBJ1-5; 7 bases agree with TRBD1. The CDR3 length is 14 residues. From germline, CDR1 is MNHEY and CDR2 SMNVEV (reference sequence). The V and J ends lost 5 bases and 7 bases, in that order; junction bases with no gene match: 8. This CDR3 reads CASSRFTGDQPQHF. Written as DNA, the CDR3 is TGTGCCAGCAGTCGGTTTACAGGGGACCAGCCCCAGCATTTT.

Concerning this clone itself: At one boundary the junction diverges from the germline segment, which might be a read error. The J gene is TRBJ1-3, the V gene TRBV7-7; D ambiguous. There are 15 residues in the CDR3. CDR1 and CDR2 from the germline V gene are SSHAT and FNYEAQ (reference sequence). CDR3 residues: CASSLGHSSGNTIYF. CDR3 nucleotides: TGTGCTAGCAGCTTAGGGCACAGCTCTGGAAACACCATATATTTT.

V gene TRBV5-8 combines with J gene TRBJ1-5, with TRBD1 matching over 9 bases. Unmatched junction bases numbered 7, after V lost 0 bases and J lost 9 bases. Germline values: CDR1 SGHTS, CDR2 YDEGEE. The CDR3 length is 15 residues. CDR3 residues: CASSLGGQGWGPQHF. CDR3 DNA sequence: TGTGCCAGCAGCTTGGGCGGACAGGGGTGGGGGCCCCAGCATTTT.

V and J are TRBV4-3 and TRBJ2-2; 8 nucleotides align to TRBD1. Trimming at V came to 1 base and at J to 3 bases, leaving 4 bases not matched to a gene. The CDR3 sequence is 16 residues long. CDR1 and CDR2 (germline): LGHNA, YSLEER. This chain's CDR3 is CASSQGAGGDTGELFF. Here the CDR3 DNA reads TGCGCCAGCAGCCAAGGGGCAGGGGGCGACACCGGGGAGCTGTTTTTT.

This clone was observed once. CDR3 DNA sequence: TGTGCCAGCAGTTACAGCCGGGATTCACCCCTCCACTTT. This gives the protein CASSYSRDSPLHF. The V gene is TRBV6-5, the J gene TRBJ1-6; D not certain. V lost 2 bases and J 8 bases, leaving 7 bases between the germline ends. The CDR3 runs to 13 residues. Germline CDR1 is MNHEY and CDR2 is SVGAGI.

The chain is built from TRBV7-9 and TRBJ2-2; 7 nucleotides line up with TRBD2. The germline CDR1 and CDR2 sequences are SEHNR and FQNEAQ (reference sequence). V shed 5 bases and J 0 bases; nucleotides not matched to a gene: 6. The CDR3 is 16 amino acids. CDR3 sequence: CASSLNLAANTGELFF. As DNA, the CDR3 is TGTGCCAGCAGCCTTAATCTAGCGGCGAACACCGGGGAGCTGTTTTTT.

The V gene is TRBV4-3, the J gene TRBJ2-7, with 7 positions matching TRBD1. This CDR3 is built from 14 residues. Trimming cost V 0 bases and J 6 bases; bases outside gene matches: 5. Germline CDR1 and CDR2: LGHNA and YSLEER. CDR3 coding DNA: TGCGCCAGCAGCCAAGAGACAGGGAGCATCGAGCAGTACTTC. It is translated as CASSQETGSIEQYF.

The chain is built from TRBV7-3 and TRBJ1-6; the match to TRBD1 covers 7 bases. CDR3 length equals 15 residues. From germline, CDR1 is SGHTA and CDR2 FQGTGA. After removal of 5 bases from V and 7 bases from J, the junction contained 8 bases not matched to a gene. The CDR3 here is CASSASGTANSPLHF. The CDR3 DNA is TGTGCCAGCAGCGCATCCGGGACAGCCAATTCACCCCTCCACTTT.

V and J are TRBV30 and TRBJ2-1, with 8 bases lining up with TRBD2. The V and J ends lost 4 bases and 6 bases, in that order; junction bases with no gene match: 14. The CDR3 runs 16 residues. Germline CDR1 and CDR2: GTSNPN and SVGIG (reference sequence). CDR3 in amino acids: CAWITGRGGNPNEQFF. The CDR3 DNA reads as TGTGCCTGGATCACGGGTCGGGGGGGAAACCCCAATGAGCAGTTCTTC.